This TCR beta chain was obtained from a study of cytomegalovirus exposure and HLA in healthy donors. Study results and limitations: V segments that were indistinguishable, TRBV6-2 and TRBV6-3 among them, were omitted from analysis. It is likely that the observed cluster of highly shared sequence variants was a sequencing artifact.

About this clone itself: The antigen is unknown.

The CDR3 contains 15 residues. Germline trimming cut 3 bases from V and 3 bases from J; bases unmatched to any gene: 4. Germline CDR1 is MNHNS and CDR2 is SASEGT. Both 60 Vbeta primers and 13 Jbeta primers went into the PCR. Study processing details: Roughly 10 million shared chains were among approximately 80 million unique TCR beta chains counted in a later analysis. Sequenced by immunoSEQ multiplex PCR; TCRdb stores in-frame clones only, minus some. V, J and clone size derive from that table, while D and trimming were established from the DNA sequence. This table holds about 160,000 clones, 70% found once.

Sequenced sample: PBMCs. This sequence was found in a man aged 18 to 30 in good health and CMV-seropositive. V is TRBV6-1 and J is TRBJ2-5; 10 bases match TRBD2. The CDR3 DNA follows: TGTGCCAGCAGTGAGTTTAGCGGGGGGAAAGAGACCCAGTACTTC. Translating gives CASSEFSGGKETQYF.